The entry below gives a single T cell receptor (beta chain) sequence along with its context. Its antigen is not identified. The record originates from a study of high-grade serous ovarian cancer treatment subgroups. About the study: Mean per sample: about 15,000 reads, some 7,300 unique TCR beta rearrangements.

The table came from immunoSEQ multiplex PCR; TCRdb's copy has only in-frame clones and leaves some out. The data hold around 27,000 clones, with under 90% observed a single time. This CDR3 has 14 residues. CDR1 is LNHDA and CDR2 is SQIVND in the germline V gene (reference sequence). The V end lost 7 bases, the J end lost 2 bases, and 12 bases lay between the germline ends. Study-wide points: Without spatial data, bulk sequencing limits insight into HGSC tumor diversity. Clonal relatedness tracked neoantigen level, and by trend copy number and mutation load.

Tumor tissue was taken before any definitive surgery or chemotherapy was given. Sequenced material: tumor tissue. The sequence derives from a human donor with high-grade serous ovarian cancer. The rearrangement uses TRBV19 and TRBJ1-3; D may be TRBD1 (5 bases). The CDR3, as DNA: TGTGCCAGTACCATGGGGGGAACTGGAAACACCATATATTTT. Its translation is CASTMGGTGNTIYF.